This T cell receptor beta chain emerged from a study of human T cells and chemical hapten exposure. This clonotype was recorded at least ten times. Each CDR3 protein is one row after TCRdb ran MiXCR on the RACE reads. This table holds under 400,000 distinct CDR3 sequences, 5.1% found once. Noted time point: pre-sensitization, week 0. The treatment denotes: therapeutic diphenylcyclopropenone sensitization with weekly scalp DPC. Germline-derived CDR1 and CDR2 are LGHDT and YNNKEL (reference sequence). V trimming: 0 bases; J trimming: 1 base; junction bases outside the gene matches: 7. CDR3 size: 17 residues.

The sample consisted of whole blood, taken in connection with sensitization to the hapten diphenylcyclopropenone (DPC). This rearrangement joins TRBV3-1 to TRBJ1-1; 8 positions match TRBD1. The clonotype originates from a woman aged 50 to 65 with alopecia areata. Some clones in this sample may be carry-over from other donors' samples. The CDR3 loop is CASSQERGRGRNTEAFF. CDR3 DNA: TGTGCCAGCAGCCAAGAACGGGGCAGGGGGCGGAACACTGAAGCTTTCTTT.